The rows below give T cell receptor beta chains drawn from one sample of a study of human T cells and chemical hapten exposure. TCRdb ran MiXCR on the RACE reads and lists one entry per CDR3 protein. The table shows 360,000 or so distinct CDR3 sequences, with under 6.5% occurring only once. This specimen was whole blood, taken in connection with sensitization to the hapten diphenylcyclopropenone (DPC). These receptors were collected from a woman under 30 with alopecia areata. Some clones in this sample may be carry-over from other donors' samples. Each CDR3 is given with its conserved first and last residue. Each record gives: D gene, clone size, V gene, J gene, CDR3 DNA, CDR3 protein. D genes are given only for firm matches. Clone size is stated in some rows and not others, as once, few, many or a class when expanded.

>TRBD1|few|TRBV9|TRBJ1-6
TGTGCCAGCAGCGCTAACTCGGGACAGGGGGCGAACTCACCCCTCCACTTT
CASSANSGQGANSPLHF
>TRBD1|many|TRBV6-5|TRBJ1-6
TGTGCCAGCGGTTCACTAACAGGGGGCCGGTCACCCCTCCACTTT
CASGSLTGGRSPLHF
>-|many|TRBV29-1|TRBJ1-1
TGCAGCGTGAGAGGGGGTCGGACTGAAGCTTTCTTT
CSVRGGRTEAFF
>-|once|TRBV6-2/TRBV6-3|TRBJ1-1
TGTGCCAGCAGCAACTGGGTACAAGGACCCGAAGCTTTCTTT
CASSNWVQGPEAFF
>-|many|TRBV12-3/TRBV12-4|TRBJ2-7
TGTGCCAGCAGCCCAGGGCCCTCCTACGAGCAGTACTTC
CASSPGPSYEQYF
>-|many|TRBV20-1|TRBJ1-1
TGCAGTGCTAGAGCCGTAAACCAAGAGGGAGAAGCTTTCTTT
CSARAVNQEGEAFF
>TRBD1|-|TRBV29-1|TRBJ1-5
TGCAGCGTTGCTACAGGGGGTCAGCTCCAGCATTTT
CSVATGGQLQHF
>-|-|TRBV6-2/TRBV6-3|TRBJ1-2
TGTGCCAGCAGTTACTCGTTTCTCGGGGGCGTCGACGGCTACACCTTC
CASSYSFLGGVDGYTF
>TRBD1|many|TRBV5-1|TRBJ1-1
TGCGCCAGCTCACAATCCGGGACAGGTACTGAAGCTTTCTTT
CASSQSGTGTEAFF
>-|few|TRBV5-6|TRBJ2-7
TGTGCCAGCAGTTTTATGGACGGCACCTACGAGCAGTACTTC
CASSFMDGTYEQYF